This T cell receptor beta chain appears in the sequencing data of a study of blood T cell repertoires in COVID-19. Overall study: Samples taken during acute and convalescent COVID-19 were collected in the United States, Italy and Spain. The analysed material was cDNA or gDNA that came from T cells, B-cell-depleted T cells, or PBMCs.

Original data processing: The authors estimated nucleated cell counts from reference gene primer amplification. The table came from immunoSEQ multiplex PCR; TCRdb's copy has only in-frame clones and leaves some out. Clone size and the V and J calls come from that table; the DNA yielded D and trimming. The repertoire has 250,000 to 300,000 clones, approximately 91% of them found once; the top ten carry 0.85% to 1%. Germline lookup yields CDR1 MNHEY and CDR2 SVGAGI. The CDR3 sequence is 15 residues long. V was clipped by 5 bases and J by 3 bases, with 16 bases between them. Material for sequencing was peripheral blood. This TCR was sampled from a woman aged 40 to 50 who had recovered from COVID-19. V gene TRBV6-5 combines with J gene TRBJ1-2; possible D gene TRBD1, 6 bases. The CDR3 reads CASSRQGLGDYGYTF. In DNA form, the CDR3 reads TGTGCCAGCAGTCGTCAGGGGTTGGGAGACTATGGCTACACCTTC.